These 10 T cell receptor beta chains share one sample of origin, sequenced in a study of neurological immune-mediated disorders. Via MiXCR, TCRdb re-called the 5' RACE reads, giving one row per CDR3 protein. Among about 31,000 distinct CDR3 sequences listed, 4% were seen once. Input material: CD4+ T cells from blood. The receptors were gathered from a woman aged 40 to 50 in good health.

This clonotype was recorded at least ten times. The gene calls are TRBV5-1 and TRBJ2-3, with 10 positions matching TRBD2. CDR3 length: 15 residues. J was trimmed by 2 bases and V by 2 bases; bases with no gene match: 2. Germline V CDR1 and CDR2: SGHRS, YFSETQ. The CDR3 sequence: CASSLGLAVTDTQYF. In DNA, the CDR3 is TGCGCCAGCAGCTTAGGACTAGCGGTCACAGATACGCAGTATTTT.

The J gene is TRBJ1-2, the V gene TRBV18; possibly TRBD1 for D (5 bases). The V gene's germline CDR1 is KGHSH and CDR2 LQKENI. There are 15 residues in the CDR3. Between the trimmed V and J ends, which lost 0 bases and 5 bases, there was a span of 13 bases. CDR3 bases: TGTGCCAGCTCACCACCGGGGCAAGGAACTTATGGCTACACCTTC. As protein: CASSPPGQGTYGYTF.

This clonotype was seen at least ten times. This chain links TRBV20-1 with TRBJ1-4; D is uncertain. Germline lookup yields CDR1 DFQATT and CDR2 SNEGSKA (reference sequence). The CDR3 totals 14 residues. Trimming pared 4 bases from V and 6 bases from J, leaving 15 bases between. The CDR3 is CSATPSRRDEKLFF. The CDR3 DNA reads as TGCAGTGCTACGCCCTCGAGAAGGGATGAAAAACTGTTTTTT.

This clonotype was recorded at least ten times. This chain joins TRBV4-1 and TRBJ2-7; 9 bases fit TRBD2. Germline CDR1 MGHRA, CDR2 YSYEKL. V was clipped by 1 base and J by 1 base; unmatched bases: 8. The CDR3 is 17 residues long. CDR3 sequence (DNA): TGCGCCAGCAGCCAAGGGGCAGGCGGGAGGGGTTCCTACGAGCAGTACTTC. This translates into CASSQGAGGRGSYEQYF.

This clonotype has a count of ten or more. The chain links TRBV6-6 to TRBJ1-2; a weak D match, TRBD1 (5 bases). The CDR3 is 14 residues long. V was cut by 8 bases and J by 3 bases, with 16 bases left in between. Germline CDR1 reads MNHNY; CDR2 reads SVGAGI (reference sequence). The CDR3 nucleotides are TGTGCCAGCCGACAGTTCTCGAGGGACTATGGCTACACCTTC. Encoded protein: CASRQFSRDYGYTF.

This clonotype was counted ten times or more. The chain's CDR3 is CASSSETRSTDTQYF. CDR3 DNA: TGCGCCAGCAGCTCGGAGACTAGAAGCACAGATACGCAGTATTTT. The chain uses TRBV5-1 and TRBJ2-3, with a possible D match to TRBD2 (6 bases). Germline V gene data show CDR1 as SGHRS and CDR2 as YFSETQ. There are 15 residues in the CDR3. V was pared by 3 bases and J by 0 bases, with 11 bases between.

This clonotype was detected many times. The chain couples TRBV20-1 to TRBJ2-5; 7 nucleotides line up with TRBD1. Germline V gives CDR1 DFQATT, CDR2 SNEGSKA (reference sequence). The trim removed 3 bases at V and 2 bases at J, leaving 12 bases unmatched. The CDR3 totals 16 residues. The CDR3 spells CSASPSRPGQQETQYF. The CDR3, as DNA: TGCAGTGCTAGTCCTAGCCGACCGGGACAGCAAGAGACCCAGTACTTC.

This clonotype was recorded at least ten times. The CDR3 spells CASSPGTDSNQPQHF. Here the CDR3 DNA reads TGCGCCAGCAGCCCTGGGACGGATAGCAATCAGCCCCAGCATTTT. The chain links TRBV5-1 to TRBJ1-5, with a possible D match to TRBD1 (5 bases). The germline CDR1 and CDR2 sequences are SGHRS and YFSETQ. This CDR3 is 15 amino acids long. Trimming cost V 4 bases and J 0 bases, with 11 bases left between them.

The chain combines TRBV7-9 with TRBJ1-2; D not certain. The CDR3 covers 16 residues. From germline, CDR1 is SEHNR and CDR2 FQNEAQ (reference sequence). The V end lost 3 bases, the J end lost 8 bases, and 22 bases lay between the germline ends. This CDR3 is CASSFSETTRVSGYTF. CDR3 DNA: TGTGCCAGCAGCTTCTCTGAAACCACTCGGGTTTCAGGCTACACCTTC.

This clonotype was seen at least ten times. The chain carries TRBV12-3 or TRBV12-4 and TRBJ2-4, with 7 nucleotides matching TRBD1. CDR3 length: 15 residues. V gave up 4 bases and J gave up 6 bases; unmatched junction bases: 9. CDR3 amino acids: CASSSRGPGSNIQYF. CDR3 coding DNA: TGTGCCAGCAGTTCGAGGGGGCCGGGGTCAAACATTCAGTACTTC.